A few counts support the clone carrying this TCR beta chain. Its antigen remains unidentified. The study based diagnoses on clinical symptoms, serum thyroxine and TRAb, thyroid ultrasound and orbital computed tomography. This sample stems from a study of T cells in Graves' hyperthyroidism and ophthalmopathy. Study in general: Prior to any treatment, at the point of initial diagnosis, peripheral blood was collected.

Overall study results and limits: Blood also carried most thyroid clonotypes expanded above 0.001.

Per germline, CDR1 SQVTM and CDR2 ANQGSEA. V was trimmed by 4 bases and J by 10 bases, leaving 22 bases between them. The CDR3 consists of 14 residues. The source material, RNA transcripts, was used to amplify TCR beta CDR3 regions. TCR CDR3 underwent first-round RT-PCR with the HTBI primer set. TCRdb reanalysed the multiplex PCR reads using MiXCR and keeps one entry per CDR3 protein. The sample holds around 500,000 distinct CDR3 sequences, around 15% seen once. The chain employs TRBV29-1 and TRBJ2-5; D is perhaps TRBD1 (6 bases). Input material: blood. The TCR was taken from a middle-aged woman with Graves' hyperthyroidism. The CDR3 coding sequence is TGCAGCGTTGCGACCCCGGGACAACCCAGTCGCCAGTACTTC. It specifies CSVATPGQPSRQYF.